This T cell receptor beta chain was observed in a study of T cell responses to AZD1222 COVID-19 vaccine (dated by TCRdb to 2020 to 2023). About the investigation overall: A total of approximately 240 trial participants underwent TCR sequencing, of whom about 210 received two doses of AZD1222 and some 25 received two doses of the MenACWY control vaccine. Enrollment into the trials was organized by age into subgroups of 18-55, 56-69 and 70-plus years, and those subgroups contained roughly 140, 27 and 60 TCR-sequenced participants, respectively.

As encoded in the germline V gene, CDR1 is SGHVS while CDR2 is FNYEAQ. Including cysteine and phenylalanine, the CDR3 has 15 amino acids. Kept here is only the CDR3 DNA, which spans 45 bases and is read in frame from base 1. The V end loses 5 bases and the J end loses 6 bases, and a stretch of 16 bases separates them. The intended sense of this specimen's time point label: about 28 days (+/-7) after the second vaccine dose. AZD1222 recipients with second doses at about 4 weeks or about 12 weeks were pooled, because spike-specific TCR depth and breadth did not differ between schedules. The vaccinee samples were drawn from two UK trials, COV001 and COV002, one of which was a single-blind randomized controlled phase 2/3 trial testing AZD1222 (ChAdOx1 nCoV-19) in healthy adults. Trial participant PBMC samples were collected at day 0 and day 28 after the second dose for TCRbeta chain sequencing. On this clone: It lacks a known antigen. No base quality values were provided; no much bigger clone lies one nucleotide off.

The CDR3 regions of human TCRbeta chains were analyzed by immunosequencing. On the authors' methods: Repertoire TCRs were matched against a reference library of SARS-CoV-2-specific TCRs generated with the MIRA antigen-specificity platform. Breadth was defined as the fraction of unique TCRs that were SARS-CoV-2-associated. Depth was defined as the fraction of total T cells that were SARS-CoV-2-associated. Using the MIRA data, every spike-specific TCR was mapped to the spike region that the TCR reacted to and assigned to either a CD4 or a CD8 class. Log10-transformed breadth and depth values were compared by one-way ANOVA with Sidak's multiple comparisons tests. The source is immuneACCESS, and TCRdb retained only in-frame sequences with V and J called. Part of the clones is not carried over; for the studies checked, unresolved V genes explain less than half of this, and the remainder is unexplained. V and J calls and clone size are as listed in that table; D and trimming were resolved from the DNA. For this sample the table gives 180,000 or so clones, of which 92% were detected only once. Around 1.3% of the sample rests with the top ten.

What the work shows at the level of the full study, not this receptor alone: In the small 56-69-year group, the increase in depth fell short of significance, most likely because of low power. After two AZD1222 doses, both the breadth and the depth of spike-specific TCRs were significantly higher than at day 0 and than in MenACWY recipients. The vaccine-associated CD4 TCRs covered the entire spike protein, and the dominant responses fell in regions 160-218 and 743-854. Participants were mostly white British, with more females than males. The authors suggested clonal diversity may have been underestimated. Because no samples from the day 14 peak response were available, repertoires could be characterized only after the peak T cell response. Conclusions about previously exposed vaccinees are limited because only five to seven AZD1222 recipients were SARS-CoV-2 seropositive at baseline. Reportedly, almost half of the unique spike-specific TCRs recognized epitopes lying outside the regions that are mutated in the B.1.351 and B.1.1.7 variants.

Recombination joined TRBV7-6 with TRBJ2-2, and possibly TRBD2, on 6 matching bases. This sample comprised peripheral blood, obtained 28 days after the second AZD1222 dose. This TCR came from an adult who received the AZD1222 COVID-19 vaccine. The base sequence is TGTGCCAGCAGCCCTCAGACGTGGGGGGCCGGGGAGCTGTTTTTT. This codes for CASSPQTWGAGELFF. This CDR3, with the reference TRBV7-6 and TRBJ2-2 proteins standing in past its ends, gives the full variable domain GAGVSQSPRYKVTKRGQDVALRCDPISGHVSLYWYRQALGQGPEFLTYFNYEAQQDKSGLPNDRFSAERPEGSISTLTIQRTEQRDSAMYRCASSPQTWGAGELFFGEGSRLTVL.